The present entry profiles one T cell receptor beta chain with its context. The data were obtained in a study of monozygotic twins with inflammatory bowel disease. The length of the CDR3 is 15 residues. Germline V lookup: CDR1 MDHEN, CDR2 SYDVKM. The input for each TCR library was 3,000 to 3,500 ng of total RNA. From its re-call of the 5' RACE reads, TCRdb lists each CDR3 protein once, without DNA. The table lists approximately 400,000 distinct CDR3 sequences. V gene TRBV28 combines with J gene TRBJ2-1; TCRdb gives TRBD2 as the D gene, but with no DNA this cannot be confirmed. The TCR originated in a human donor with ulcerative colitis or Crohn's disease, or a healthy co-twin of an affected twin (not recorded which). Sample: blood. This chain's CDR3 is CASSLVAKGRSEQFF.